Below, 16 T cell receptor beta chains from the same sample are listed, as sequenced in a study of T-cell reconstitution after alpha-beta-depleted transplantation in children. Unique molecular identifiers featured in how the TCRbeta library was prepared. TCRdb re-derived calls from the PCR reads in MiXCR, one entry per CDR3 protein. The sample shows 200,000 or so distinct CDR3 sequences, 6.3% of them seen only once. Sequencing used PBMCs, obtained before TCRalphabeta/CD19-depleted stem cell transplant. The receptors were gathered from a girl less than two years old with combined immunodeficiency, due to receive a stem cell transplant.

Comments on this clonotype: This sequence may be a read error, since a much larger clone differs from it by one base. The V call is TRBV5-4, the J call TRBJ2-7, with TRBD1 identical over 10 bases. V dropped 4 bases and J dropped 5; count of bases not matched to a gene: 3. Per germline, CDR1 SGHNT and CDR2 YYREEE (reference sequence). The CDR3 totals 13 residues. Here the CDR3 reads CASSRDRGHEQYF. The CDR3 DNA reads TGTGCCAGCAGCCGGGACAGGGGCCACGAGCAGTACTTC.

This clonotype was seen at least ten times. This sequence joins TRBV7-6 and TRBJ2-1, with D hard to call. Germline CDR1 and CDR2: SGHVS and FNYEAQ. V was cut by 5 bases and J by 2 bases, with 13 bases left in between. The CDR3 contains 15 residues. CDR3 amino acids: CASSRTGGTYNEQFF. CDR3 DNA sequence: TGTGCCAGCAGCAGAACCGGTGGGACCTACAATGAGCAGTTCTTC.

This clonotype was seen repeatedly, ten times or more. This chain uses TRBV5-1 with TRBJ2-3, with TRBD1 matching 9 bases. This CDR3 is built from 15 residues. The V gene's germline CDR1 is SGHRS and CDR2 YFSETQ. V lost 6 bases, J lost 4 bases, and 9 bases stayed unmatched. The DNA of the CDR3 is TGCGCCAGCACCCCCGGGACAGGGCGGTCAGATACGCAGTATTTT. This translates into CASTPGTGRSDTQYF.

This clonotype was seen repeatedly, ten times or more. This sequence joins TRBV29-1 and TRBJ2-7; 9 positions agree with TRBD1. Germline V lookup: CDR1 SQVTM, CDR2 ANQGSEA. The CDR3 has 14 residues. With 6 bases clipped from V and 2 bases from J, the junction kept 8 bases outside the gene matches. The CDR3 is CSVEGTGSPYEQYF. In nucleotides, the CDR3 is TGCAGCGTCGAGGGGACAGGGTCGCCCTACGAGCAGTACTTC.

This clonotype occurred many times. The rearrangement joins TRBV20-1 to TRBJ2-3; unclear D gene. Trimming cost V 5 bases and J 6 bases, with 6 bases left between them. Germline CDR1 DFQATT, CDR2 SNEGSKA (reference sequence). The CDR3 contains 10 residues. This CDR3 is CSARWDTQYF. The DNA for the CDR3 is TGCAGTGCTCGGTGGGATACGCAGTATTTT.

Many counts were recorded for this clonotype. The CDR3, as DNA: TGTGCCAGCAGCTTAAAACTCGAGGACAAAAAGACCGGGGAGCTGTTTTTT. This translates into CASSLKLEDKKTGELFF. This chain joins TRBV7-9 and TRBJ2-2; tentatively, D is TRBD1 (5 bases). The CDR3 runs 17 residues. Trimming took 2 bases from V and 5 from J, leaving 18 bases between them. Germline V gene sequence: CDR1 SEHNR, CDR2 FQNEAQ (reference sequence).

The chain combines TRBV5-1 with TRBJ1-1; D possibly corresponds to TRBD1 (5 bases). There are 13 residues in the CDR3. In germline, CDR1 is SGHRS, CDR2 YFSETQ. Between the trimmed V and J ends, which lost 3 bases and 1 base, there was a span of 7 bases. The CDR3 DNA reads as TGCGCCAGCAGCTCAGGACAGAACACTGAAGCTTTCTTT. It is translated as CASSSGQNTEAFF.

This clonotype was counted only a few times. This chain connects TRBV20-1 to TRBJ2-7; D gene uncertain. CDR3 length: 12 amino acids. Germline V gene lookup returns CDR1 DFQATT and CDR2 SNEGSKA (reference sequence). Trimming took off 2 bases at V and 2 bases at J, with 7 bases between the two ends. CDR3 sequence (DNA): TGCAGTGCTAGACCTCCCGCCTACGAGCAGTACTTC. Its protein is CSARPPAYEQYF.

CDR3 sequence: CASSHRRQGGGYEQYF. The CDR3 region has the DNA TGTGCCAGCAGCCACCGGAGACAGGGAGGGGGCTACGAGCAGTACTTC. This rearrangement joins TRBV5-4 to TRBJ2-7; tentatively, D is TRBD1 or TRBD2 (7 bases each). This CDR3 region has 16 residues. V shed 4 bases and J shed 3 bases, with 20 bases lying between them. Germline assignment: CDR1 SGHNT and CDR2 YYREEE (reference sequence).

This clonotype was seen ten or more times. This rearrangement joins TRBV12-3 or TRBV12-4 to TRBJ2-1; 11 nucleotides agree with TRBD2. The CDR3 totals 16 residues. The V segment lost 2 bases and the J segment 7 bases; nucleotides outside the gene matches: 7. The CDR3 coding sequence is TGTGCCAGCAGTTTACCCGGCACTAGCGGGGGAAATGAGCAGTTCTTC. Its protein is CASSLPGTSGGNEQFF.

Ten or more counts support this clonotype. This chain uses TRBV20-1 with TRBJ1-5, with TRBD1 matching 8 bases. The J segment lost 0 bases and the V segment lost 6 bases, leaving 16 bases of the junction unmatched. Germline V gene sequence: CDR1 DFQATT, CDR2 SNEGSKA (reference sequence). The CDR3 has 18 residues. Here the CDR3 reads CSAPSWDRPWDSNQPQHF. DNA of the CDR3: TGCAGTGCCCCGAGCTGGGACAGGCCGTGGGATAGCAATCAGCCCCAGCATTTT.

This clonotype was seen ten or more times. This rearrangement joins TRBV5-1 to TRBJ2-3; D gene uncertain. Trimming pared 2 bases from V and 0 bases from J, leaving 10 bases between. Looked up from germline, CDR1 is SGHRS and CDR2 is YFSETQ. The CDR3 is 15 amino acids. CDR3 DNA: TGCGCCAGCAGCTTACGAGGAGATAGCACAGATACGCAGTATTTT. Amino acid sequence: CASSLRGDSTDTQYF.

V and J are TRBV28 and TRBJ2-7, with a weak D call TRBD1 (5 bases). CDR1 and CDR2 from the germline V gene are MDHEN and SYDVKM. The V end lost 7 bases, the J end lost 6 bases, and 13 bases lay between the germline ends. This CDR3 comprises 12 residues. In DNA, the CDR3 is TGTGCCAGCATTAAGGGGATGGGCGAGCAGTACTTC. It yields the protein CASIKGMGEQYF. The variable domain in full, completed from reference TRBV28 and TRBJ2-7, reads DVKVTQSSRYLVKRTGEKVFLECVQDMDHENMFWYRQDPGLGLRLIYFSYDVKMKEKGDIPEGYSVSREKKERFSLILESASTNQTSMYLCASIKGMGEQYFGPGTRLTVT.

This clonotype was recorded at least ten times. This sequence joins TRBV12-3 or TRBV12-4 and TRBJ2-3; either TRBD1 or TRBD2 may supply D (6 bases each). The CDR3 is 14 residues long. The V end lost 5 bases, the J end lost 2 bases, and 11 bases lay between the germline ends. This CDR3 reads CASSLGGPTDTQYF. The CDR3 region has the DNA TGTGCCAGCAGTCTGGGGGGCCCCACAGATACGCAGTATTTT.

This clonotype was counted only a few times. The J gene is TRBJ2-7, the V gene TRBV4-1; no reliable D call. Trimming removed 4 bases at V and 0 bases at J, with 19 bases between. The CDR3 runs 17 residues. CDR1 is MGHRA, CDR2 YSYEKL, per germline. The CDR3 nucleotides are TGCGCCAGCAGCCTCAGGCAGACCCCGGCGAGCTCCTACGAGCAGTACTTC. Translating it yields CASSLRQTPASSYEQYF.

The sample holds a few counts of this clonotype. The gene calls are TRBV28 and TRBJ2-3, with D unresolved. The germline V gene encodes CDR1 MDHEN and CDR2 SYDVKM. Trimming shortened V by 8 bases and J by 4 bases, and 10 bases separated the two germline ends. CDR3 length equals 12 residues. The CDR3 region has the DNA TGTGCCAGCGGAGTTTTTGCAGATACGCAGTATTTT. It yields the protein CASGVFADTQYF.